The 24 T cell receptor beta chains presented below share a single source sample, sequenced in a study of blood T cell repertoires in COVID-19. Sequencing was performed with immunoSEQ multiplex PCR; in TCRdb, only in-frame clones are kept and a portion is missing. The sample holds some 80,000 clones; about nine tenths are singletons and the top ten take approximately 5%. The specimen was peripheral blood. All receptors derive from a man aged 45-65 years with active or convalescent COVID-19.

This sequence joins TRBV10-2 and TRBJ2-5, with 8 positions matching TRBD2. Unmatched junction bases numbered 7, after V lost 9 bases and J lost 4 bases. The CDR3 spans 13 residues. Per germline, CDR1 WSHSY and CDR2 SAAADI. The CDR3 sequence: CASTPGGGETQYF. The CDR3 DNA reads TGCGCCAGTACCCCGGGAGGGGGAGAGACCCAGTACTTC.

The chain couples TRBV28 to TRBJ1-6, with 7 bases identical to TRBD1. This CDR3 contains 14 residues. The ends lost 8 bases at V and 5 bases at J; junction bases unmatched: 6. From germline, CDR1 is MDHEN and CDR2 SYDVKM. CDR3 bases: TGTGCCAGCCTGGGCAGGGGGAATAATTCACCCCTCCACTTT. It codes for CASLGRGNNSPLHF. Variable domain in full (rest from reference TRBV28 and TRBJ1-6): DVKVTQSSRYLVKRTGEKVFLECVQDMDHENMFWYRQDPGLGLRLIYFSYDVKMKEKGDIPEGYSVSREKKERFSLILESASTNQTSMYLCASLGRGNNSPLHFGNGTRLTVT.

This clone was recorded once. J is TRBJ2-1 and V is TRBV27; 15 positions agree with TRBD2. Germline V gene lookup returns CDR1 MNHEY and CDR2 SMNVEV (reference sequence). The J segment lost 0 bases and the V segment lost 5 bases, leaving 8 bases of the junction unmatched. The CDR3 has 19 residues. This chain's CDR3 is CASSLQGLAGGSSYNEQFF. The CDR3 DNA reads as TGTGCCAGCAGTCTGCAGGGACTAGCGGGGGGCAGCTCCTACAATGAGCAGTTCTTC.

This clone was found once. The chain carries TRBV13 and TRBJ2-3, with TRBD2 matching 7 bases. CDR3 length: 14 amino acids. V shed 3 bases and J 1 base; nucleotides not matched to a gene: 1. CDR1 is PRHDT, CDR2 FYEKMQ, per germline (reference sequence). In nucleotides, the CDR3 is TGTGCCAGCAGCTTTGGGGGGGGCACAGATACGCAGTATTTT. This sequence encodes CASSFGGGTDTQYF.

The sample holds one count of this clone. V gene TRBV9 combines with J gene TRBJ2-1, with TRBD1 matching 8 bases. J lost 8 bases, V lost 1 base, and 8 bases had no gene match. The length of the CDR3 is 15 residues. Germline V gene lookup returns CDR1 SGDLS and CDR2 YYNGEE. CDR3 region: CASSVLAGGTDEQFF. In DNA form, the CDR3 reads TGTGCCAGCAGCGTACTGGCAGGGGGCACCGATGAGCAGTTCTTC.

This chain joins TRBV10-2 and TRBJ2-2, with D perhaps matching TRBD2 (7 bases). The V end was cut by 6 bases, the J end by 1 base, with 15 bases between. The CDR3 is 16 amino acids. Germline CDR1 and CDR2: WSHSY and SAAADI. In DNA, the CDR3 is TGCGCCAGCAGACCCCTAGGGGGGGGGAACACCGGGGAGCTGTTTTTT. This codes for CASRPLGGGNTGELFF.

The CDR3 protein is CASSVEGGVNYGYTF. The CDR3 nucleotides read TGTGCCAGCAGCGTAGAGGGAGGAGTTAACTATGGCTACACCTTC. The J gene is TRBJ1-2, the V gene TRBV9; no firm D call. With 0 bases removed from V and 1 base from J, the gap between germline ends came to 10 bases. Germline V gene sequence: CDR1 SGDLS, CDR2 YYNGEE. CDR3 length equals 15 residues.

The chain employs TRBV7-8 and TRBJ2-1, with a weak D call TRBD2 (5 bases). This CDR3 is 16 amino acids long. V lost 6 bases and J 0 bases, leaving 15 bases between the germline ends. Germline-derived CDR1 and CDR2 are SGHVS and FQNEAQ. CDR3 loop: CASSSRRWDSYNEQFF. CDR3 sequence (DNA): TGTGCCAGCAGTTCTAGGAGGTGGGACTCCTACAATGAGCAGTTCTTC.

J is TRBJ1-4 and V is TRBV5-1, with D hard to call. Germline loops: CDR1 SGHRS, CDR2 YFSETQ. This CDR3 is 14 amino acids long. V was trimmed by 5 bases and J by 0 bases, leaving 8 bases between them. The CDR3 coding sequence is TGCGCCAGCAGTTCCACTACAACTAATGAAAAACTGTTTTTT. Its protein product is CASSSTTTNEKLFF. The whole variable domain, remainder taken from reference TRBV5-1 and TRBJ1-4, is KAGVTQTPRYLIKTRGQQVTLSCSPISGHRSVSWYQQTPGQGLQFLFEYFSETQRNKGNFPGRFSGRQFSNSRSEMNVSTLELGDSALYLCASSSTTTNEKLFFGSGTQLSVL.

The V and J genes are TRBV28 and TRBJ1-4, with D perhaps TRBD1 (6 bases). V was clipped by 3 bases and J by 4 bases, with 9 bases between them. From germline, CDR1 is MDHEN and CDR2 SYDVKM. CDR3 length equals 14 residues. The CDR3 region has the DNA TGTGCCAGCAGTTTCGGCAGGGGTAATGAAAAACTGTTTTTT. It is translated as CASSFGRGNEKLFF. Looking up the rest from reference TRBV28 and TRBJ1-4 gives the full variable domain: DVKVTQSSRYLVKRTGEKVFLECVQDMDHENMFWYRQDPGLGLRLIYFSYDVKMKEKGDIPEGYSVSREKKERFSLILESASTNQTSMYLCASSFGRGNEKLFFGSGTQLSVL.

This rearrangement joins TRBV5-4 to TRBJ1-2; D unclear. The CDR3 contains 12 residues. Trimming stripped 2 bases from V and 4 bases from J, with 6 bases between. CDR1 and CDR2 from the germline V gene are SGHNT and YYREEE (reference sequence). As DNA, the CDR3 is TGTGCCAGCAGCTTACATGGCTATGGCTACACCTTC. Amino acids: CASSLHGYGYTF.

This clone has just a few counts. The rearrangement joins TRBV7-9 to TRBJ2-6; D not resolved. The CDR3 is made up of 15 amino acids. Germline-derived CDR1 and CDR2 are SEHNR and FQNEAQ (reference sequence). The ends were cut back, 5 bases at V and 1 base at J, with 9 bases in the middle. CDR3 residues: CASSNFESGANVLTF. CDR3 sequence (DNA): TGTGCCAGCAGCAACTTTGAATCTGGGGCCAACGTCCTGACTTTC.

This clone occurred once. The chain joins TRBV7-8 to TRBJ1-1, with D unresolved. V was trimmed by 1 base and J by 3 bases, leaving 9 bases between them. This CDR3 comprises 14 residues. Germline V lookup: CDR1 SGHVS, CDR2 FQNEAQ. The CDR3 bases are TGTGCCAGCAGCTTAGGAGAGCCATACACTGAAGCTTTCTTT. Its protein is CASSLGEPYTEAFF.

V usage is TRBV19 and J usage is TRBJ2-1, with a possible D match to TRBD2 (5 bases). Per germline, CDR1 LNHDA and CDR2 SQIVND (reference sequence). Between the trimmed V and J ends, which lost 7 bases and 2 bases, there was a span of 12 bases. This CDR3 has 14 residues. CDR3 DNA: TGTGCCAGTAAATACCCCGGGACCTACAATGAGCAGTTCTTC. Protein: CASKYPGTYNEQFF.

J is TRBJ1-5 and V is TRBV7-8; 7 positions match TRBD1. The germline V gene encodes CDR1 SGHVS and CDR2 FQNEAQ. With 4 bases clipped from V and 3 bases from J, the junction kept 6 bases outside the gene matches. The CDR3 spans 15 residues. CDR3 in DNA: TGTGCCAGCAGCTATACAGGGGACGTCAATCAGCCCCAGCATTTT. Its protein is CASSYTGDVNQPQHF.

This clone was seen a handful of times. The CDR3 region is CASSSELASSYNEQFF. The CDR3, as DNA: TGTGCCAGCAGCTCAGAGCTAGCGAGCTCCTACAATGAGCAGTTCTTC. This sequence joins TRBV7-2 and TRBJ2-1; D may be TRBD2 (6 bases). V dropped 4 bases and J dropped 0 bases, with 13 bases sitting between them. This CDR3 has 16 amino acids. Per germline, CDR1 SGHTA and CDR2 FQGNSA.

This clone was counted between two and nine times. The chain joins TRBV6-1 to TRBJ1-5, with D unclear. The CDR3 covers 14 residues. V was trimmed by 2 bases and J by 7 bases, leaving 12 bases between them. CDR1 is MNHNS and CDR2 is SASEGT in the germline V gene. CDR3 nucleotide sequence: TGTGCCAGCAGTGAACGGGGTGTTGACCAGCCCCAGCATTTT. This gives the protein CASSERGVDQPQHF.

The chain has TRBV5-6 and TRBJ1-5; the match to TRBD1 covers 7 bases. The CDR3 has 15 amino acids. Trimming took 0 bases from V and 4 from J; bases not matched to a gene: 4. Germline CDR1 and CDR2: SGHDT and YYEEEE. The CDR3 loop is CASSLASGGNQPQHF. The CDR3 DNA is TGTGCCAGCAGCTTGGCCTCAGGGGGTAATCAGCCCCAGCATTTT.

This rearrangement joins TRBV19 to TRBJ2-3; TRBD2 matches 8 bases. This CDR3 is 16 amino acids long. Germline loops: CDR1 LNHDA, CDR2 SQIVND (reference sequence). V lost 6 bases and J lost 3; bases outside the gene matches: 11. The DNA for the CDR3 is TGTGCCAGTAGCCCGACTAGCGACGGGTATACAGATACGCAGTATTTT. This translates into CASSPTSDGYTDTQYF.

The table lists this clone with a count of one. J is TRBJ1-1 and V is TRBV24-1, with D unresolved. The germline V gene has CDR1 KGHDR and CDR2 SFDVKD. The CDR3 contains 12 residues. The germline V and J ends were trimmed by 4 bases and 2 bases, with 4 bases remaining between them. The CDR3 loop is CATSDPNTEAFF. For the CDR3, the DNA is TGTGCCACCAGTGACCCAAACACTGAAGCTTTCTTT.

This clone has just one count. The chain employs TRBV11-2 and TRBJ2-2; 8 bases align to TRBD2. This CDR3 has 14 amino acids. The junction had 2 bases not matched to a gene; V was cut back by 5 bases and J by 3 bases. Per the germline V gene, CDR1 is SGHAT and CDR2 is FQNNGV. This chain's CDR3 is CASSRAGDTGELFF. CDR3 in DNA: TGTGCCAGCAGCCGAGCGGGGGACACCGGGGAGCTGTTTTTT.

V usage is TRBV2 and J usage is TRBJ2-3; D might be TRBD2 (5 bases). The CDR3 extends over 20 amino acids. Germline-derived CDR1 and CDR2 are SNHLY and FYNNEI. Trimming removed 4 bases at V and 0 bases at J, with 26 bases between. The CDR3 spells CASSGELSSYRISSTDTQYF. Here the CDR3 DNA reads TGTGCCAGCAGTGGGGAGTTGTCCAGTTATCGGATATCTAGCACAGATACGCAGTATTTT.

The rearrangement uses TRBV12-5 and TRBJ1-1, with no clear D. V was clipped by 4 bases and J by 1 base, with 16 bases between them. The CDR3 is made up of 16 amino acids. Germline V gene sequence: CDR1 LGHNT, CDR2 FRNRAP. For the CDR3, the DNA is TGTGCTAGTGGTTGCCGAGAGGTCCCGAAGAACACTGAAGCTTTCTTT. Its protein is CASGCREVPKNTEAFF.

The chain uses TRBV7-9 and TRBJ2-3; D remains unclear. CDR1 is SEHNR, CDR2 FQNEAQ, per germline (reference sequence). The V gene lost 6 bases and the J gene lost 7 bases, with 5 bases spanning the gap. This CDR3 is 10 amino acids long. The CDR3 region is CASSFNTQYF. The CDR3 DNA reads TGTGCCAGCAGTTTTAATACGCAGTATTTT. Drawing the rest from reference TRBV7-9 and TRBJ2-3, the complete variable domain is DTGVSQNPRHKITKRGQNVTFRCDPISEHNRLYWYRQTLGQGPEFLTYFQNEAQLEKSRLLSDRFSAERPKGSFSTLEIQRTEQGDSAMYLCASSFNTQYFGPGTRLTVL.